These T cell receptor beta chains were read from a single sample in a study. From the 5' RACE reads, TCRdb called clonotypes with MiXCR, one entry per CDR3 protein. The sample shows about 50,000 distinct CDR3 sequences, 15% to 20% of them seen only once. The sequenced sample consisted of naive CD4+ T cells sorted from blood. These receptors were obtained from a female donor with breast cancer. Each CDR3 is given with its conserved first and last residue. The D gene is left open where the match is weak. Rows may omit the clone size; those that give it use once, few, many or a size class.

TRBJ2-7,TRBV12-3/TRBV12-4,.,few,CATYEQYF,TGTGCCACTTACGAGCAGTACTTC
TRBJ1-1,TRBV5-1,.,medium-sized,CASSLNGGNTEAFF,TGCGCCAGCAGCTTGAACGGGGGTAACACTGAAGCTTTCTTT
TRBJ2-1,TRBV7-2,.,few,CASSPDTGSYNEQFF,TGTGCCAGCAGCCCGGACACCGGCTCCTACAATGAGCAGTTCTTC
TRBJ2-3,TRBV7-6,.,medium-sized,CASSLEGHTQYF,TGTGCCAGCAGCTTAGAGGGTCATACGCAGTATTTT
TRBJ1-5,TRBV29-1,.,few,CSVVTAYNQPQHF,TGCAGCGTCGTCACAGCGTACAATCAGCCCCAGCATTTT
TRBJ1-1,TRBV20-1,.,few,CSATPEGRTEAFF,TGCAGTGCTACCCCCGAGGGGCGCACTGAAGCTTTCTTT
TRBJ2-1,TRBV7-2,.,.,CASSLAGDGSNEQFF,TGTGCCAGCAGCTTAGCTGGGGACGGGAGCAATGAGCAGTTCTTC
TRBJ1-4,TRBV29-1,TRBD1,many,CSVDTGALNEKLFF,TGCAGCGTTGATACAGGGGCCCTTAATGAAAAACTGTTTTTT
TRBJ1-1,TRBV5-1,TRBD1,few,CASSYQGQGTGTEAFF,TGCGCCAGCAGTTACCAGGGACAGGGGACAGGGACTGAAGCTTTCTTT
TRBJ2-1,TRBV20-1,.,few,CSARDRGGRWNEQFF,TGCAGTGCTAGAGATCGAGGTGGGAGATGGAATGAGCAGTTCTTC
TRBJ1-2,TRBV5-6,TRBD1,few,CASSLATGDYGYTF,TGTGCCAGCAGCTTGGCTACAGGGGACTATGGCTACACCTTC
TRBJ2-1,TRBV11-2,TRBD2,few,CASSLRILAGAEQFF,TGTGCCAGCAGCTTACGGATACTAGCGGGAGCTGAGCAGTTCTTC
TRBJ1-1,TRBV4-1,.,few,CASSQDREDPEAFF,TGCGCCAGCAGCCAAGATAGGGAGGACCCTGAAGCTTTCTTT
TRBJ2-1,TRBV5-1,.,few,CASSRGVGGSYNEQFF,TGCGCCAGCAGCAGGGGGGTTGGAGGGTCCTACAATGAGCAGTTCTTC
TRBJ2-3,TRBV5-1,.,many,CASSPGSVSGTDTQYF,TGCGCCAGCAGCCCGGGATCCGTTTCTGGGACAGATACGCAGTATTTT
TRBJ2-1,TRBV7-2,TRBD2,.,CATSSSGINEQFF,TGTGCCACGTCCTCTAGCGGGATAAATGAGCAGTTCTTC
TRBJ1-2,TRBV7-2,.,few,CASSSHTNYGYTF,TGTGCCAGCAGCTCACATACCAACTATGGCTACACCTTC
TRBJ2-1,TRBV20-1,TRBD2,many,CSASRRRASGREEEQFF,TGCAGTGCTAGCCGCCGCCGGGCTAGCGGGAGGGAGGAGGAGCAGTTCTTC
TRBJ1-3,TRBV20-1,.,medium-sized,CSVGGGVLSGNTIYF,TGCAGTGTCGGTGGGGGGGTCCTCTCTGGAAACACCATATATTTT
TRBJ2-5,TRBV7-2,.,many,CASSWVRGVQETQYF,TGTGCCAGCAGCTGGGTCAGGGGGGTCCAAGAGACCCAGTACTTC
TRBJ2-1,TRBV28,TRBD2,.,CASRGREGYNEQFF,TGTGCCAGCAGAGGACGGGAGGGCTACAATGAGCAGTTCTTC
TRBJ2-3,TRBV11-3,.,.,CASSLGGVTSTDTQYF,TGTGCCAGCAGCTTAGGCGGAGTAACTAGCACAGATACGCAGTATTTT
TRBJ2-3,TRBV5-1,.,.,CASSLTGNTDTQYF,TGCGCCAGCAGCCTGACTGGCAACACAGATACGCAGTATTTT
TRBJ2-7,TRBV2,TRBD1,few,CASCRDRGGEQYF,TGTGCCAGCTGCCGGGACAGAGGAGGCGAGCAGTACTTC
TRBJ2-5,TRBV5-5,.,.,CASSVSRQETQYF,TGTGCCAGCAGCGTATCACGGCAAGAGACCCAGTACTTC
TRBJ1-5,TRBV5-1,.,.,CASSPRMGNQPQHF,TGCGCCAGCAGCCCCCGGATGGGCAATCAGCCCCAGCATTTT
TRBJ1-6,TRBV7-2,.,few,CASSLTGDSPLHF,TGTGCCAGCAGCTTAACCGGCGATTCACCCCTCCACTTT
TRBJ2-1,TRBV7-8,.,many,CASSRGAGSYNEQFF,TGTGCCAGCAGCCGGGGGGCTGGGAGCTACAATGAGCAGTTCTTC
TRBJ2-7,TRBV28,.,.,CASNSPGDPTYEQYF,TGTGCCAGTAACAGCCCAGGGGACCCTACCTACGAGCAGTACTTC
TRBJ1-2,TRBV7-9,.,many,CASSLEGGSGYTF,TGTGCCAGCAGCTTAGAGGGGGGCTCCGGCTACACCTTC
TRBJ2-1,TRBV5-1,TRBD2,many,CASSLASSGPNNEQFF,TGCGCCAGCAGCTTGGCGTCTAGCGGGCCTAACAATGAGCAGTTCTTC
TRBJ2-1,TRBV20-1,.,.,CSARGDSHNEQFF,TGCAGTGCTAGAGGCGACTCCCACAATGAGCAGTTCTTC
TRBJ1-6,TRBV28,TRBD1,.,CASRLGQVFSPLHF,TGTGCCAGCAGACTCGGACAGGTTTTCTCACCCCTCCACTTT
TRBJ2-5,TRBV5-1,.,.,CASSLGGSGLQETQYF,TGCGCCAGCAGCTTGGGTGGTAGCGGCCTCCAAGAGACCCAGTACTTC
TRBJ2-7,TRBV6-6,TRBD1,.,CASSYSSRGRNEGYEQYF,TGTGCCAGCAGTTACTCGAGCAGGGGGCGCAATGAAGGTTACGAGCAGTACTTC
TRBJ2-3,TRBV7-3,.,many,CASSLTRTETDTQYF,TGTGCCAGCAGCTTAACCCGGACAGAAACAGATACGCAGTATTTT
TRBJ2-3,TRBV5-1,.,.,CASSLDQSTDTQYF,TGCGCCAGCAGCTTGGACCAGAGCACAGATACGCAGTATTTT
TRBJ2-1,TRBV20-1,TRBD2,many,CSAQLAESYNEQFF,TGCAGTGCCCAACTAGCGGAATCCTACAATGAGCAGTTCTTC
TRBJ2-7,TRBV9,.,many,CASSTRGDNEQYF,TGTGCCAGCAGCACCCGGGGAGATAACGAGCAGTACTTC
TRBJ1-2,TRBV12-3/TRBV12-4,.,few,CASSMTVYGYTF,TGTGCCAGCAGCATGACCGTCTATGGCTACACCTTC
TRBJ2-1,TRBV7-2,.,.,CASSFGDSSWSNEQFF,TGTGCCAGCAGCTTTGGAGACAGTTCTTGGAGCAATGAGCAGTTCTTC
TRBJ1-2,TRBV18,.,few,CASSPQDSTGYTF,TGTGCCAGCTCACCACAGGACTCAACTGGCTACACCTTC